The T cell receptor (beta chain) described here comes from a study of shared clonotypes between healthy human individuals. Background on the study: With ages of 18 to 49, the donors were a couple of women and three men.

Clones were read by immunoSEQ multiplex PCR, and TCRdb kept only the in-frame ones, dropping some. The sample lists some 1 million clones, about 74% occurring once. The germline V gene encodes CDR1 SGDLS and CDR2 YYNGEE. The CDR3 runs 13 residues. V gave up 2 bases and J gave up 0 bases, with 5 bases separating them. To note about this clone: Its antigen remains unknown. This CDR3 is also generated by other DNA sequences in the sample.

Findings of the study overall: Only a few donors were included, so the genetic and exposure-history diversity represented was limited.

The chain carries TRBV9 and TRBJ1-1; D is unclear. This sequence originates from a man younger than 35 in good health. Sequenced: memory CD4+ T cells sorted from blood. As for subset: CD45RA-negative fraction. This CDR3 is CASSVEVNTEAFF. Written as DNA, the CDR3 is TGTGCCAGCAGCGTCGAAGTGAACACTGAAGCTTTCTTT. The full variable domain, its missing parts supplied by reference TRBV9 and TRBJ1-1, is DSGVTQTPKHLITATGQRVTLRCSPRSGDLSVYWYQQSLDQGLQFLIQYYNGEERAKGNILERFSAQQFPDLHSELNLSSLELGDSALYFCASSVEVNTEAFFGQGTRLTVV.